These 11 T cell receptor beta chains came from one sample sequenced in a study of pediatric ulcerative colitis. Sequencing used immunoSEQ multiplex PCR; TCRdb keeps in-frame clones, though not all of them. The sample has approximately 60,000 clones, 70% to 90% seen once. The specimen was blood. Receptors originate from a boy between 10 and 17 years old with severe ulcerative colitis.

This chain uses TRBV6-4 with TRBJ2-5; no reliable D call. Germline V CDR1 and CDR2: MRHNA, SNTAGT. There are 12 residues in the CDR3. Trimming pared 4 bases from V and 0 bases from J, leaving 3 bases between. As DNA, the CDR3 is TGTGCCAGCAGTGCTTACCAAGAGACCCAGTACTTC. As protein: CASSAYQETQYF.

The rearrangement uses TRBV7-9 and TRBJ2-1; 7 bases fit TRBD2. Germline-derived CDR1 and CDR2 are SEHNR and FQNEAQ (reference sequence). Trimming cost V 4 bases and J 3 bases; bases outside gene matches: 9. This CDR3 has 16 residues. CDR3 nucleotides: TGTGCCAGCAGCTCCCCGGGGCTAGCGGACTACAATGAGCAGTTCTTC. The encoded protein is CASSSPGLADYNEQFF.

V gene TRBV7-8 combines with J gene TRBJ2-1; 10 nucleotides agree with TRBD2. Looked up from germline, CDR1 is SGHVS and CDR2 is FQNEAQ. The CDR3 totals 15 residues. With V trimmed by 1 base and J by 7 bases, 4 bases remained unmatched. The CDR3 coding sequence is TGTGCCAGCAGCTTAGAACTAGCGGGATTTAATGAGCAGTTCTTC. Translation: CASSLELAGFNEQFF.

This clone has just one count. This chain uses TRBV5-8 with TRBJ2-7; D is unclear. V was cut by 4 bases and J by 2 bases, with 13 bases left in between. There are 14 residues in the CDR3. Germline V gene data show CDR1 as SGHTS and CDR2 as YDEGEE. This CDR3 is CASSVFQVPYEQYF. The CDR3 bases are TGTGCCAGCAGCGTGTTCCAGGTTCCCTACGAGCAGTACTTC. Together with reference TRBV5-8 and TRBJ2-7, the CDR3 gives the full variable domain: EAGVTQSPTHLIKTRGQQATLRCSPISGHTSVYWYQQALGLGLQFLLWYDEGEERNRGNFPPRFSGRQFPNYSSELNVNALELEDSALYLCASSVFQVPYEQYFGPGTRLTVT.

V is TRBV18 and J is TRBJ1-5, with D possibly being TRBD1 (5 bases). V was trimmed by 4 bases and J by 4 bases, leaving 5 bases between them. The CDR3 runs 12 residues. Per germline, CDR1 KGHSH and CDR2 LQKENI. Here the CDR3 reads CASSQGNQPQHF. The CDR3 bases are TGTGCCAGCTCACAGGGGAATCAGCCCCAGCATTTT.

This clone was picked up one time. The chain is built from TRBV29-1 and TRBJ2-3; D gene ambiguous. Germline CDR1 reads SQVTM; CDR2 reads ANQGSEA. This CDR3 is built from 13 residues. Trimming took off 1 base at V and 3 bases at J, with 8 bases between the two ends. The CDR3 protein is CSVEGIGTDTQYF. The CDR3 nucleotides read TGCAGCGTTGAAGGGATTGGGACAGATACGCAGTATTTT.

CDR3 loop: CASAFGALPTGTEAFF. The CDR3 DNA follows: TGTGCCAGCGCCTTCGGGGCCCTACCGACGGGGACTGAAGCTTTCTTT. The rearrangement links TRBV5-6 to TRBJ1-1; maybe TRBD1 (5 bases). Germline V gene lookup returns CDR1 SGHDT and CDR2 YYEEEE. This CDR3 is built from 16 residues. Trimming took off 7 bases at V and 5 bases at J, with 24 bases between the two ends.

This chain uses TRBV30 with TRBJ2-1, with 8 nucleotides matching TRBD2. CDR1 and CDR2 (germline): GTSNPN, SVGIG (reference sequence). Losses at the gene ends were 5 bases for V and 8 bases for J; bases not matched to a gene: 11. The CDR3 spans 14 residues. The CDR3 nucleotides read TGTGCCTGGCAGGGACTAGTCCCCCCCTATGAGCAGTTCTTC. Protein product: CAWQGLVPPYEQFF. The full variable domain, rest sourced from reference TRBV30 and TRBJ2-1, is SQTIHQWPATLVQPVGSPLSLECTVEGTSNPNLYWYRQAAGRGLQLLFYSVGIGQISSEVPQNLSASRPQDRQFILSSKKLLLSDSGFYLCAWQGLVPPYEQFFGPGTRLTVL.

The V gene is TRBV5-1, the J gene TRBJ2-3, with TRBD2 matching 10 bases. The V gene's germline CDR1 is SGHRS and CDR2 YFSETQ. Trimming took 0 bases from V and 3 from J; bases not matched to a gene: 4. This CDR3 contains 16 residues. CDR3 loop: CASSLAVLAGTDTQYF. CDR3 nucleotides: TGCGCCAGCAGCTTGGCCGTACTAGCGGGGACAGATACGCAGTATTTT.

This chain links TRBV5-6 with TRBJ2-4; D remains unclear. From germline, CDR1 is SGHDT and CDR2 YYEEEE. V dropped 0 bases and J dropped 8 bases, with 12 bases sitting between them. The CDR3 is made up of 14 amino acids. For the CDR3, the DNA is TGTGCCAGCAGCTTGGGGACGCCTGGGTACATTCAGTACTTC. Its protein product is CASSLGTPGYIQYF.

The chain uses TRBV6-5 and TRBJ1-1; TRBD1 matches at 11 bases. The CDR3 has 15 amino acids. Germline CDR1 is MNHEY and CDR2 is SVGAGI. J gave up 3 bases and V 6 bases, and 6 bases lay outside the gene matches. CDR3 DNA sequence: TGTGCCAGCAGGGGACAGGGGGTTGGGGACACTGAAGCTTTCTTT. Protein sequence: CASRGQGVGDTEAFF.